This T cell receptor beta chain was found in a study of beta chain features in type 1 diabetes. Study at large: All samples yielded some 110 million examined sorted cells.

Worth noting for this clone: What it recognizes is unknown.

The collection from each donor was one heparinised blood draw averaging roughly 100 mL. Expressed TCRB transcripts were sequenced after all isolated RNA was converted to cDNA. The repertoire was sequenced with immunoSEQ multiplex PCR; TCRdb's copy has only in-frame clones and lacks some. The table includes hundreds of thousands of clones, 11% to 15% detected once. Study-wide results and limits: Cells with high TCR expression could be over-represented when cDNA is sequenced. Researchers report that Type 1 diabetes patients had moderately but significantly shorter TCRB CDR3s across all four CD4+ subsets.

V was trimmed by 3 bases and J by 3 bases, leaving 17 bases between them. The CDR3 is 16 residues long. Germline CDR1 reads KGHSH; CDR2 reads LQKENI. This clonotype was sampled from a woman between 40 and 50 years old in good health. The V gene is TRBV18, the J gene TRBJ1-1; a weak D match, TRBD1 (5 bases). Material for sequencing was naive CD4+ T cells from blood. CDR3 DNA: TGTGCCAGCTCACCCCTCCCTGGCAGGGTGGACACTGAAGCTTTCTTT. This gives the protein CASSPLPGRVDTEAFF.